This T cell receptor (beta chain) was identified in a study of blood T cells in healthy people across ages. General observations from the study: Using unsorted PBMCs precluded a conclusive naive versus antigen-experienced comparison. The long-lived group displayed more naive CD4+ cells, plus higher diversity, than the aged donors did.

Primers used in a second PCR of about 6 to 11 cycles were a sample-barcoded 5' primer and a J-beta primer mix. TCRdb redid the calling of the 5' RACE reads with MiXCR, one entry per CDR3 protein. The table lists more than 650,000 distinct CDR3 sequences, about 48% of them singletons. The V gene's germline CDR1 is LNHNV and CDR2 YYDKDF (reference sequence). The CDR3 length is 13 residues. Each of the donors had 8 to 10 milliliters of peripheral blood drawn into EDTA-treated Vacutainer tubes. Researchers report isolating at least 6.5 million PBMCs per sample. To note about this clonotype: Its antigen is undetermined.

This TCR derives from a man at least 80 years old in good health. Sequenced material: blood. The J gene is TRBJ2-5, the V gene TRBV15; D uncertain. The J call is in doubt because the DNA end fits TRBJ2-7 better. DNA for the CDR3: TGTGCCACCAGCAGAGATTGGAACGGCGAGCAGTACTTC. Translated, it gives CATSRDWNGEQYF.